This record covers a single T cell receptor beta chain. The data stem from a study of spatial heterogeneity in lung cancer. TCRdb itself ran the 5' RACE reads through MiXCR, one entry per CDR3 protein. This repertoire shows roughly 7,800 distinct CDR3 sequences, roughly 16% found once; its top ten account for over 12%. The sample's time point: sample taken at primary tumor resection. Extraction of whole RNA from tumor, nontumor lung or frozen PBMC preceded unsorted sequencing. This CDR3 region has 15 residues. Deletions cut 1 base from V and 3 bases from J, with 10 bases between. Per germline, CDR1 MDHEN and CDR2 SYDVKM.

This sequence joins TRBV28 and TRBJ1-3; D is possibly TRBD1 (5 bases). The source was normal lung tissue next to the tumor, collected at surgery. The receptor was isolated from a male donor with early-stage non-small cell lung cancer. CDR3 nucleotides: TGTGCCAGCAGTTTATCCTTCGGGGGTGGAAACACCATATATTTT. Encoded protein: CASSLSFGGGNTIYF.